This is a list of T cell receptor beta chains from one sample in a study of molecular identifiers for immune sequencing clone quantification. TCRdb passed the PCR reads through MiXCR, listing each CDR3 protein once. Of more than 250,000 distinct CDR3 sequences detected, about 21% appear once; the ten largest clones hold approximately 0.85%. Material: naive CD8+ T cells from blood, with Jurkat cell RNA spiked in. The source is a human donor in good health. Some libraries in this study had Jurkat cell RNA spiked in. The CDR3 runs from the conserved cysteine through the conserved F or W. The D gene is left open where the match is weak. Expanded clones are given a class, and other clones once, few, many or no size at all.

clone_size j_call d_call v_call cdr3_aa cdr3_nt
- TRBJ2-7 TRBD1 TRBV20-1 CSAGDKIGQGAEQYF TGCAGTGCTGGAGATAAAATAGGACAGGGAGCCGAGCAGTACTTC
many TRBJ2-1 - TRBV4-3 CASSQEARVHEQFF TGCGCCAGCAGCCAAGAGGCCAGGGTACATGAGCAGTTCTTC
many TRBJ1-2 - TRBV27 CASSLSVGANGYTF TGTGCCAGCAGTTTATCGGTAGGGGCGAATGGCTACACCTTC
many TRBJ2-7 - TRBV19 CASGESYEQYF TGTGCCAGCGGAGAATCTTACGAGCAGTACTTC
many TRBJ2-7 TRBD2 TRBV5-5 CASSWTSQMYEQYF TGTGCCAGCAGCTGGACTAGCCAGATGTACGAGCAGTACTTC
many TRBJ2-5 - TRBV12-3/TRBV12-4 CASGGKETQYF TGTGCCAGCGGGGGGAAAGAGACCCAGTACTTC
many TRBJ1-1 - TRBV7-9 CASSPWRDTEAFF TGTGCCAGCAGTCCCTGGCGTGACACTGAAGCTTTCTTT
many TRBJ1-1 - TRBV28 CASSLFPGNTEAFF TGTGCCAGCAGTTTGTTTCCTGGGAACACTGAAGCTTTCTTT
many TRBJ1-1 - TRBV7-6 CASSPGRNTEAFF TGTGCCAGCAGCCCCGGACGTAACACTGAAGCTTTCTTT
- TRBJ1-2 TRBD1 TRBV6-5 CASSYSDRGWDGYTF TGTGCCAGCAGTTACTCGGACAGGGGATGGGATGGCTACACCTTC
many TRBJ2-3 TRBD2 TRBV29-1 CSVVTSGVVVILDTQYF TGCAGCGTTGTCACTAGCGGGGTCGTAGTAATACTGGATACGCAGTATTTT
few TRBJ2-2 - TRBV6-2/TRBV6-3 CASSYSTEELFF TGTGCCAGCAGTTATTCCACCGAGGAGCTGTTTTTT
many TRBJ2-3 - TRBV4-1 CASSQQPGSTDTQYF TGCGCCAGCAGCCAACAACCAGGTAGCACAGATACGCAGTATTTT
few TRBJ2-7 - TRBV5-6 CASSSSDSCEQYF TGTGCCAGCAGCTCCTCGGACAGCTGCGAGCAGTACTTC
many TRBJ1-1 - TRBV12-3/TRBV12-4 CASSPDKTEAFF TGTGCCAGCAGTCCCGACAAAACTGAAGCTTTCTTT
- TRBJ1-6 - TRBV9 CASSPVGGGSPLHF TGTGCCAGCAGCCCAGTGGGGGGGGGCTCACCCCTCCACTTT
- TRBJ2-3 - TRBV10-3 CAISETGSTDTQYF TGTGCCATCAGTGAAACAGGGAGCACAGATACGCAGTATTTT
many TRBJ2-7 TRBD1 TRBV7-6 CASSQTGLEQYF TGTGCCAGCAGCCAGACAGGGCTGGAGCAGTACTTC
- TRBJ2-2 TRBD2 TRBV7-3 CASSESGSITGELFF TGTGCCAGCAGCGAAAGCGGGAGCATCACCGGGGAGCTGTTTTTT
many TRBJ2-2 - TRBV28 CASSLGTQETNTGELFF TGTGCCAGCAGTCTAGGGACCCAGGAAACGAACACCGGGGAGCTGTTTTTT
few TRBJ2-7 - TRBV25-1 CASSDPAGDTYEQYF TGTGCCAGCAGTGACCCAGCAGGGGACACCTACGAGCAGTACTTC
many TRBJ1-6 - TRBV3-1 CASSQDLGSSYNSPLHF TGTGCCAGCAGCCAAGATTTGGGGAGCTCCTATAATTCACCCCTCCACTTT
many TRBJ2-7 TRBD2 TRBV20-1 CSASTPVAGGTYEQYF TGCAGTGCTAGCACCCCTGTAGCGGGGGGCACCTACGAGCAGTACTTC
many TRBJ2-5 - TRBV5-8 CASSRDIRGQYF TGTGCCAGCAGCCGGGACATAAGAGGCCAGTACTTC
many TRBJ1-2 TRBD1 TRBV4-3 CASSPTGTGASYTF TGCGCCAGCAGCCCTACGGGGACAGGGGCGAGCTACACCTTC
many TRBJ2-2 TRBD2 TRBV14 CASSPRVAGSTGELFF TGTGCCAGCAGCCCCCGGGTAGCGGGGTCCACCGGGGAGCTGTTTTTT
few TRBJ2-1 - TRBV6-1 CASSVMGGSYNEQFF TGTGCCAGCAGTGTAATGGGGGGCTCCTACAATGAGCAGTTCTTC
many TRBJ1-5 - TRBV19 CASSYGPWGQPQHF TGTGCCAGTAGCTACGGACCGTGGGGTCAGCCCCAGCATTTT
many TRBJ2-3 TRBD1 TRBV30 CAWSGFVDRGSDTQYF TGTGCCTGGAGTGGCTTTGTCGACAGGGGGTCAGATACGCAGTATTTT
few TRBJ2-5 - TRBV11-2 CASSARTDANF TGTGCCAGCAGCGCCCGCACTGACGCGAACTTC
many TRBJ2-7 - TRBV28 CASSDPAYEQYF TGTGCCAGCAGTGACCCGGCCTACGAGCAGTACTTC
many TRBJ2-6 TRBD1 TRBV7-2 CASSLFFRTGLVGANVLTF TGTGCCAGCAGCTTATTCTTCCGGACAGGGTTAGTTGGGGCCAACGTCCTGACTTTC
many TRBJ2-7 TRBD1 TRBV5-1 CASSPLGQGTYEQYF TGCGCCAGCAGCCCACTGGGACAGGGTACCTACGAGCAGTACTTC
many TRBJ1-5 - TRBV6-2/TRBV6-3 CASSPLRGDQPQHF TGTGCCAGCAGCCCCCTCCGTGGGGATCAGCCCCAGCATTTT
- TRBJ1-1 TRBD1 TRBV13 CASSPRAGGDTEAFF TGTGCCAGCAGCCCTCGGGCAGGGGGGGACACTGAAGCTTTCTTT
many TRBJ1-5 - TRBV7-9 CASSKTGGAAQPQHF TGTGCCAGCAGCAAAACCGGGGGCGCGGCCCAGCCCCAGCATTTT